This TCR beta chain was profiled in a study of PD-1 blockade in classical Hodgkin lymphoma. The length of the CDR3 is 14 residues. V gave up 4 bases and J gave up 0 bases, with 10 bases separating them. CDR1 and CDR2 (germline): KGHSH, LQKENI. In the case of this clone: What it binds is unknown.

Overall study findings and caveats: According to reports, newly diagnosed patients had lower baseline TCR diversity than healthy donors, and relapsed/refractory patients had lower baseline TCR diversity still. Why the repertoires differ is still unclear, perhaps disease activity or prior therapy.

As to time point: newly diagnosed, previously untreated cHL patient sample. By magnetic negative selection, CD4+ T cells were purified from thawed PBMCs. Newly diagnosed classical Hodgkin lymphoma PBMCs, still untreated, provided the comparison samples. Clones were sequenced by immunoSEQ multiplex PCR, and TCRdb holds only the in-frame ones, with some missing. Here the sample spans some 21,000 clones, approximately 80% being singletons. The receptor was derived from a human donor with classical Hodgkin lymphoma. The rearrangement joins TRBV18 to TRBJ2-7; TRBD1 is a possible D gene (6 bases). The specimen was CD4+ T cells from blood. This CDR3 reads CASSRDTYSYEQYF. CDR3 bases: TGTGCCAGCTCACGGGACACTTACTCCTACGAGCAGTACTTC. Full variable domain (remainder filled in from reference TRBV18 and TRBJ2-7): NAGVMQNPRHLVRRRGQEARLRCSPMKGHSHVYWYRQLPEEGLKFMVYLQKENIIDESGMPKERFSAEFPKEGPSILRIQQVVRGDSAAYFCASSRDTYSYEQYFGPGTRLTVT.